This T cell receptor (beta chain) derives from a study of identical twins. Notes on the study in general: There were fewer insertions in abundant cord blood beta clonotypes, but memory repertoires showed no such pattern. Twins' excess sharing was less marked for out-of-frame beta sequences.

This clonotype showed up just a few times. The antigen remains undetermined. Each donor was a healthy Caucasian. Per germline, CDR1 DFQATT and CDR2 SNEGSKA (reference sequence). The CDR3 length is 16 residues. The V gene lost 0 bases and the J gene lost 0 bases, with 12 bases spanning the gap. TCRdb called the 5' RACE reads again in MiXCR, with one record for every CDR3 protein. This table has approximately 670,000 distinct CDR3 sequences, 6.1% appearing once. This chain connects TRBV20-1 to TRBJ2-1, with D tentatively TRBD2 (5 bases). What was sequenced was naive T cells sorted from blood. This clonotype was sampled from a man between 18 and 29 years old in good health. CDR3 protein: CSARDQRRSSYNEQFF. The CDR3 bases are TGCAGTGCTAGAGATCAAAGGAGGAGCTCCTACAATGAGCAGTTCTTC.